The 11 T cell receptor beta chains in this list originate from one sample, sequenced in a study of shared clonotypes between healthy human individuals. Naive CD8 cells lacked CD45RO and underwent positive selection for CCR7, leaving out terminally differentiated effector memory CD45RA+ cells. Sequencing used immunoSEQ multiplex PCR; TCRdb keeps in-frame clones, though not all of them. The sample consists of around 1.9 million clones, 85% to 95% of them appearing once. Sample: naive CD8+ T cells from PBMCs. The receptors stem from a man younger than 35 in good health. Some clones in this sample may be carry-over from other donors' samples.

V and J are TRBV28 and TRBJ1-4; D uncertain. Trimming took 4 bases from V and 12 from J, leaving 6 bases between them. The CDR3 has 10 residues. Germline CDR1 is MDHEN and CDR2 is SYDVKM. CDR3: CASSSLELFF. Here the CDR3 DNA reads TGTGCCAGCAGTTCCCTGGAACTGTTTTTT.

V gene TRBV28 combines with J gene TRBJ1-2; TRBD1 aligns across 8 bases. In germline, CDR1 is MDHEN, CDR2 SYDVKM. CDR3 length: 13 amino acids. V lost 6 bases and J lost 4; bases outside the gene matches: 4. The CDR3 loop reads CASRWTGTYGYTF. CDR3 bases: TGTGCCAGCAGGTGGACAGGGACCTATGGCTACACCTTC.

The V call is TRBV30, the J call TRBJ1-1, with TRBD1 as a possible D gene (6 bases). The CDR3 is made up of 15 amino acids. V lost 2 bases and J lost 1, with 14 bases in between. Germline V gene data show CDR1 as GTSNPN and CDR2 as SVGIG (reference sequence). The CDR3 loop is CAWSLTTGPNTEAFF. DNA for the CDR3: TGTGCCTGGAGTCTGACGACAGGACCGAACACTGAAGCTTTCTTT.

The chain employs TRBV12-5 and TRBJ2-7; possible D gene TRBD2, 6 bases. This CDR3 comprises 15 residues. Germline V gives CDR1 LGHNT, CDR2 FRNRAP. V gave up 5 bases and J gave up 2 bases, with 16 bases separating them. The CDR3 is CASGDGSTSPYEQYF. DNA for the CDR3: TGTGCTAGTGGTGACGGGAGTACTAGTCCCTACGAGCAGTACTTC.

The chain uses TRBV27 and TRBJ1-1; D gene unclear. This CDR3 spans 13 amino acids. Germline CDR1 MNHEY, CDR2 SMNVEV (reference sequence). The V gene lost 6 bases and the J gene lost 1 base, with 9 bases spanning the gap. The CDR3 is CASRTDTNTEAFF. The CDR3, as DNA: TGTGCCAGCAGGACCGACACGAACACTGAAGCTTTCTTT.

V usage is TRBV10-1 and J usage is TRBJ2-7; D uncertain. CDR1 is WNHNN, CDR2 SYGVQD, per germline (reference sequence). The CDR3 spans 10 residues. V gave up 6 bases and J gave up 3 bases, with 3 bases separating them. The CDR3 DNA sequence: TGCGCCAGCAGATACTACGAGCAGTACTTC. Protein sequence: CASRYYEQYF.

The V and J genes are TRBV9 and TRBJ2-3; TRBD1 is a possible D gene (6 bases). The CDR3 spans 14 residues. V was cut by 3 bases and J by 4 bases, with 12 bases left in between. The germline V gene has CDR1 SGDLS and CDR2 YYNGEE. In DNA, the CDR3 is TGTGCCAGCAGCGGCAGGGGTCCATCAGATACGCAGTATTTT. Translated: CASSGRGPSDTQYF.

The rearrangement uses TRBV6-1 and TRBJ2-2, with 9 bases aligning to TRBD1. Trimming at V came to 2 bases and at J to 7 bases, leaving 8 bases not matched to a gene. The CDR3 sequence is 16 residues long. Germline V CDR1 and CDR2: MNHNS, SASEGT. CDR3 bases: TGTGCCAGCAGTGAATTGAGACAGGGGGGGATCGGGGAGCTGTTTTTT. This encodes CASSELRQGGIGELFF.

To note about this clone: Additional DNA sequences in this sample encode the identical CDR3. The chain recombines TRBV19 with TRBJ1-2, with a tentative D call TRBD1 (6 bases). This CDR3 contains 12 residues. Germline V gene sequence: CDR1 LNHDA, CDR2 SQIVND (reference sequence). V was shortened by 4 bases and J by 3 bases, with 6 bases between the two germline ends. Written as DNA, the CDR3 is TGTGCCAGTAGTAACAGGGACTATGGCTACACCTTC. As protein: CASSNRDYGYTF.

The chain links TRBV5-6 to TRBJ2-2, with D unclear. The germline gives CDR1 SGHDT, CDR2 YYEEEE. The CDR3 consists of 12 residues. The ends were cut back, 1 base at V and 3 bases at J, with 1 base in the middle. DNA of the CDR3: TGTGCCAGCAGCTTGTACACCGGGGAGCTGTTTTTT. This codes for CASSLYTGELFF.

The table lists this clone with a count of one. The gene calls are TRBV6-1 and TRBJ2-5, with D possibly TRBD1 on 5 matching bases. This CDR3 has 14 amino acids. Germline lookup yields CDR1 MNHNS and CDR2 SASEGT. Between the trimmed V and J ends, which lost 6 bases and 5 bases, there was a span of 16 bases. The CDR3 region is CASSNRRVWETQYF. In nucleotides, the CDR3 is TGTGCCAGCAGCAACCGCAGGGTTTGGGAGACCCAGTACTTC.